This TCR beta chain came from a study of Ad26.COV2.S vaccination and SARS-CoV-2 variants. Study-wide context: COV1001, an Ad26.COV2.S trial, supplied this vaccine-arm donor.

CDR3 length: 15 residues. CDR1 is SGHVS, CDR2 FQNEAQ, per germline. V was cut by 6 bases and J by 7 bases, with 21 bases left in between. Notes on this clone: The antigen is unknown.

Treatment: some 20 received Ad26.COV2.S at low or high dose, single or two shots; about 5 received placebo; per-sample allocation not given. At day 63 after the first vaccine or placebo injection, samples were drawn. This person who donated was an adult of 18-55 years in Boston. What was given as vaccine was an Ad26 vector encoding Wuhan-strain SARS-CoV-2 spike. The method was immunoSEQ multiplex PCR; TCRdb's version includes in-frame clones alone and lacks a portion of them. The sample contains roughly 330,000 clones, around 90% of which appear only once. Study-level points and caveats: Spike-specific TCR breadth was greater after Ad26.COV2.S than placebo.

Sequences were derived from peripheral blood, sampled in a trial of Ad26.COV2.S vaccine versus placebo. The source is a person between 18 and 65 years old who received the Ad26.COV2.S COVID-19 vaccine or a placebo. The chain joins TRBV7-8 to TRBJ2-5, with D possibly TRBD2 on 7 matching bases. CDR3 sequence: CASRPRGTTGGTQYF. In DNA form, the CDR3 reads TGTGCCAGCAGGCCGCGGGGGACAACCGGGGGGACCCAGTACTTC.